This T cell receptor (beta chain) is from a study of T cells after yellow fever vaccination. Study findings and constraints: Highly abundant clonotypes carried over from the bulk population could end up in FACS-sorted repertoires as contaminants. Although most clonotypes did not, a small share appeared in both CD4 and CD8 compartments.

V dropped 5 bases and J dropped 0 bases, with 10 bases sitting between them. CDR1 is DFQATT and CDR2 is SNEGSKA in the germline V gene (reference sequence). The CDR3 is 13 residues long. Turning to this clonotype: Its antigen is undetermined.

TCRdb reprocessed the 5' RACE reads via MiXCR and lists one record per CDR3 protein. This sample has about 340,000 distinct CDR3 sequences, with under 15% found just once. The receptor was derived from a man younger than 35 who received the YFV17D yellow fever vaccine. The J gene is TRBJ1-1, the V gene TRBV20-1; no firm D call. Source: CD4+ T cells sorted from PBMCs, taken 15 days after the yellow fever booster vaccination. CDR3 coding DNA: TGCAGTGCTGGGCGTACGGTGAACACTGAAGCTTTCTTT. It yields the protein CSAGRTVNTEAFF.